This T cell receptor beta chain was found in a study of shared clonotypes between healthy human individuals. In regard to this clone: The antigen is unknown.

Here immunoSEQ multiplex PCR was the method, and the copy in TCRdb shows in-frame clones only, minus some. Of roughly 2.2 million clones in the sample, approximately 93% are singletons; the top ten hold 0.39%. Overall study results and limits: It was expected that sequencing depth would affect clonotype sharing among donors. In contrast to clonotypes shared by all four donors, non-shared clonotypes had lower generation probabilities.

CDR1 is SGHAT and CDR2 is FQNNGV in the germline V gene. Trimming cost V 4 bases and J 0 bases, with 8 bases left between them. The CDR3 extends over 14 amino acids. This sequence joins TRBV11-2 and TRBJ2-3; no clear D. This clonotype was sampled from a man aged 18 to 35 in good health. Some clones in this sample may be carry-over from other donors' samples. What was sequenced was naive CD4+ T cells from PBMCs. The subset here: CD45RA+ positively selected. The CDR3 coding sequence is TGTGCCAGCAGCTCCGCCTGGAGCACAGATACGCAGTATTTT. Amino acids: CASSSAWSTDTQYF.